These T cell receptor beta chains were read from a single sample in a study of CD8 T cells in ankylosing spondylitis. TCRdb re-analysed the 5' RACE reads in MiXCR, keeping a single row per CDR3 protein. The sample yields around 150,000 distinct CDR3 sequences, about a sixth seen once. The specimen sequenced was blood, either unsorted or a sorted T cell fraction (not recorded which). Receptors originate from a male donor with ankylosing spondylitis or in good health (not recorded which). The CDR3 runs from the conserved cysteine through the conserved F or W. D genes are given only for firm matches. Clone size is not always given. Where it is, it says once, few, many or a class for expanded clones.

j_call: TRBJ2-2; clone_size: many; cdr3_length: 12; v_call: TRBV11-2; d_call: TRBD1; cdr3_aa: CASSLEGDRELF; cdr3_nt: TGTGCCAGCAGCTTAGAGGGGGACAGGGAACTTTTT
j_call: TRBJ1-3; clone_size: many; cdr3_length: 17; v_call: TRBV2; d_call: TRBD1; cdr3_aa: CASSAPGTENSGNTIYF; cdr3_nt: TGTGCCAGCAGTGCTCCCGGGACAGAGAACTCTGGAAACACCATATATTTT
j_call: TRBJ1-1; clone_size: many; cdr3_length: 13; v_call: TRBV20-1; d_call: -; cdr3_aa: CSARAGINTEAFF; cdr3_nt: TGCAGTGCTAGAGCCGGGATCAACACTGAAGCTTTCTTT
j_call: TRBJ1-5; clone_size: few; cdr3_length: 15; v_call: TRBV20-1; d_call: -; cdr3_aa: CSARHGGASNQPQHF; cdr3_nt: TGCAGTGCTAGGCACGGAGGGGCTAGCAATCAGCCCCAGCATTTT
j_call: TRBJ2-3; clone_size: many; cdr3_length: 13; v_call: TRBV28; d_call: -; cdr3_aa: CASWDRTADTQYF; cdr3_nt: TGTGCCAGCTGGGATCGGACAGCAGATACGCAGTATTTT
j_call: TRBJ1-2; clone_size: many; cdr3_length: 14; v_call: TRBV24-1; d_call: -; cdr3_aa: CATSEPGISYGYTF; cdr3_nt: TGTGCCACCAGTGAGCCCGGGATTTCCTATGGCTACACCTTC
j_call: TRBJ1-6; clone_size: -; cdr3_length: 14; v_call: TRBV6-5; d_call: -; cdr3_aa: CASKNQGFASPLHF; cdr3_nt: TGTGCCAGCAAGAACCAGGGTTTTGCTTCACCCCTCCACTTT
j_call: TRBJ1-1; clone_size: -; cdr3_length: 11; v_call: TRBV20-1; d_call: -; cdr3_aa: CSARTGGAAFF; cdr3_nt: TGCAGTGCTAGGACGGGAGGGGCTGCTTTCTTT
j_call: TRBJ1-2; clone_size: many; cdr3_length: 13; v_call: TRBV5-1; d_call: -; cdr3_aa: CASSLNRDYGYTF; cdr3_nt: TGCGCCAGCAGCTTGAACAGAGATTATGGCTACACCTTC
j_call: TRBJ2-1; clone_size: -; cdr3_length: 20; v_call: TRBV27; d_call: TRBD2; cdr3_aa: CASTPRGLAGAWGSYNEQFF; cdr3_nt: TGTGCCAGCACTCCAAGGGGCCTAGCGGGGGCTTGGGGCTCCTACAATGAGCAGTTCTTC
j_call: TRBJ1-1; clone_size: many; cdr3_length: 14; v_call: TRBV5-1; d_call: TRBD1; cdr3_aa: CASSRDRENTEAFF; cdr3_nt: TGCGCCAGCAGCCGGGACAGGGAAAACACTGAAGCTTTCTTT
j_call: TRBJ2-3; clone_size: few; cdr3_length: 15; v_call: TRBV28; d_call: TRBD1; cdr3_aa: CASSLGTGSTDTQYF; cdr3_nt: TGTGCCAGCAGTTTGGGGACAGGGAGCACAGATACGCAGTATTTT
j_call: TRBJ2-3; clone_size: -; cdr3_length: 17; v_call: TRBV20-1; d_call: TRBD2; cdr3_aa: CSARRDGGLLGTDTQYF; cdr3_nt: TGCAGTGCTAGGCGGGACGGGGGACTACTAGGCACAGATACGCAGTATTTT
j_call: TRBJ2-7; clone_size: -; cdr3_length: 14; v_call: TRBV28; d_call: -; cdr3_aa: CASSTRPGAYEQYF; cdr3_nt: TGTGCCAGCAGTACCAGACCAGGGGCCTACGAGCAGTACTTC
j_call: TRBJ2-7; clone_size: -; cdr3_length: 14; v_call: TRBV13; d_call: TRBD2; cdr3_aa: CASRASGLSYEQYF; cdr3_nt: TGTGCCAGCAGGGCTAGCGGATTGTCCTACGAGCAGTACTTC
j_call: TRBJ2-3; clone_size: many; cdr3_length: 14; v_call: TRBV24-1; d_call: TRBD1; cdr3_aa: CATSDPGQGDTQYF; cdr3_nt: TGTGCCACCAGTGACCCAGGACAGGGGGATACGCAGTATTTT
j_call: TRBJ2-3; clone_size: many; cdr3_length: 13; v_call: TRBV7-2; d_call: -; cdr3_aa: CASSASRTDTQYF; cdr3_nt: TGTGCCAGCAGCGCCAGTCGCACAGATACGCAGTATTTT
j_call: TRBJ2-1; clone_size: few; cdr3_length: 12; v_call: TRBV20-1; d_call: -; cdr3_aa: CSASPRDQSVFF; cdr3_nt: TGCAGTGCTTCGCCCCGGGATCAATCTGTATTCTTC
j_call: TRBJ1-4; clone_size: many; cdr3_length: 15; v_call: TRBV18; d_call: TRBD1; cdr3_aa: CASSPRAQGNEKLFF; cdr3_nt: TGTGCCAGCTCACCACGCGCACAGGGGAATGAAAAACTGTTTTTT
j_call: TRBJ1-5; clone_size: many; cdr3_length: 18; v_call: TRBV20-1; d_call: TRBD1; cdr3_aa: CSARDRAGQGRVYQPQHF; cdr3_nt: TGCAGTGCTAGAGATCGCGCGGGACAGGGGAGGGTCTATCAGCCCCAGCATTTT
j_call: TRBJ2-5; clone_size: many; cdr3_length: 12; v_call: TRBV19; d_call: -; cdr3_aa: CASSSMQETQYF; cdr3_nt: TGTGCCAGTAGTTCTATGCAAGAGACCCAGTACTTC
j_call: TRBJ2-2; clone_size: -; cdr3_length: 15; v_call: TRBV18; d_call: -; cdr3_aa: CASSRIETNTGELFF; cdr3_nt: TGTGCCAGCTCACGGATCGAAACGAACACCGGGGAGCTGTTTTTT
j_call: TRBJ2-7; clone_size: -; cdr3_length: 13; v_call: TRBV12-3/TRBV12-4; d_call: -; cdr3_aa: CASSGGTRYEQYF; cdr3_nt: TGTGCCAGCAGTGGCGGGACACGCTACGAGCAGTACTTC
j_call: TRBJ2-3; clone_size: many; cdr3_length: 16; v_call: TRBV29-1; d_call: -; cdr3_aa: CSVPPLGASGTDTQYF; cdr3_nt: TGCAGCGTTCCTCCCCTGGGGGCTAGCGGCACAGATACGCAGTATTTT
j_call: TRBJ2-5; clone_size: many; cdr3_length: 14; v_call: TRBV20-1; d_call: TRBD2; cdr3_aa: CSASRASGQETQYF; cdr3_nt: TGCAGTGCCAGCCGGGCTAGCGGGCAAGAGACCCAGTACTTC
j_call: TRBJ2-1; clone_size: many; cdr3_length: 15; v_call: TRBV5-1; d_call: -; cdr3_aa: CASSLGTQLSNEQFF; cdr3_nt: TGCGCCAGCAGCTTAGGGACGCAATTATCCAATGAGCAGTTCTTC
j_call: TRBJ2-5; clone_size: many; cdr3_length: 13; v_call: TRBV20-1; d_call: -; cdr3_aa: CSARSRVQETQYF; cdr3_nt: TGCAGTGCTAGATCCAGGGTGCAAGAGACCCAGTACTTC
j_call: TRBJ2-1; clone_size: few; cdr3_length: 15; v_call: TRBV5-1; d_call: -; cdr3_aa: CASRLQGGTYNEQFF; cdr3_nt: TGCGCCAGCAGACTTCAGGGGGGAACTTACAATGAGCAGTTCTTC
j_call: TRBJ2-2; clone_size: many; cdr3_length: 15; v_call: TRBV5-1; d_call: TRBD1; cdr3_aa: CASRLDRGSTGELFF; cdr3_nt: TGCGCCAGCAGGTTGGACAGGGGTAGCACCGGGGAGCTGTTTTTT
j_call: TRBJ2-1; clone_size: many; cdr3_length: 18; v_call: TRBV28; d_call: -; cdr3_aa: CASSFPSQGKTSYNEQFF; cdr3_nt: TGTGCCAGCAGTTTCCCCTCTCAGGGTAAGACCTCCTACAATGAGCAGTTCTTC
j_call: TRBJ2-3; clone_size: -; cdr3_length: 14; v_call: TRBV10-3; d_call: -; cdr3_aa: CATAQGLLGDTQYF; cdr3_nt: TGTGCCACCGCTCAGGGGCTGTTGGGGGATACGCAGTATTTT
j_call: TRBJ2-3; clone_size: many; cdr3_length: 17; v_call: TRBV6-1; d_call: TRBD2; cdr3_aa: CASRDPWTSGNTDTQYF; cdr3_nt: TGTGCCAGCAGGGACCCTTGGACTAGCGGAAACACAGATACGCAGTATTTT
j_call: TRBJ1-5; clone_size: -; cdr3_length: 16; v_call: TRBV10-3; d_call: TRBD1; cdr3_aa: CAISDYRTGADQPQHF; cdr3_nt: TGTGCCATCAGTGACTACAGGACAGGGGCCGATCAGCCCCAGCATTTT
j_call: TRBJ2-7; clone_size: -; cdr3_length: 14; v_call: TRBV18; d_call: -; cdr3_aa: CASSRLGGGYEQYF; cdr3_nt: TGTGCCAGCTCACGGCTAGGGGGAGGCTACGAGCAGTACTTC
j_call: TRBJ1-2; clone_size: few; cdr3_length: 14; v_call: TRBV6-6; d_call: -; cdr3_aa: CASSYDNVRYGYTF; cdr3_nt: TGTGCCAGCAGTTATGACAACGTCCGCTATGGCTACACCTTC
j_call: TRBJ2-1; clone_size: once; cdr3_length: 14; v_call: TRBV7-2; d_call: TRBD2; cdr3_aa: CASSRTSGHNEQFF; cdr3_nt: TGTGCCAGCAGCCGGACTAGCGGTCACAATGAGCAGTTCTTC
j_call: TRBJ2-5; clone_size: -; cdr3_length: 15; v_call: TRBV7-9; d_call: -; cdr3_aa: CASSLMGVGQETQYF; cdr3_nt: TGTGCCAGCAGCTTAATGGGAGTGGGGCAAGAGACCCAGTACTTC
j_call: TRBJ2-7; clone_size: few; cdr3_length: 16; v_call: TRBV10-3; d_call: -; cdr3_aa: CAINRGGTAFSYEQYF; cdr3_nt: TGTGCCATCAACAGAGGAGGGACAGCGTTCTCCTACGAGCAGTACTTC
j_call: TRBJ2-1; clone_size: many; cdr3_length: 17; v_call: TRBV7-2; d_call: TRBD2; cdr3_aa: CASSLVGLAGVHNEQFF; cdr3_nt: TGTGCCAGCAGCTTAGTAGGTCTAGCGGGAGTCCACAATGAGCAGTTCTTC
j_call: TRBJ2-4; clone_size: -; cdr3_length: 13; v_call: TRBV28; d_call: -; cdr3_aa: CASSLSQVAIQYF; cdr3_nt: TGTGCCAGCAGTTTATCGCAGGTTGCCATTCAGTACTTC
j_call: TRBJ2-2; clone_size: many; cdr3_length: 16; v_call: TRBV12-3/TRBV12-4; d_call: -; cdr3_aa: CASSSHRDSNTGELFF; cdr3_nt: TGTGCCAGCAGTTCCCACAGGGACTCGAACACCGGGGAGCTGTTTTTT
j_call: TRBJ2-4; clone_size: many; cdr3_length: 16; v_call: TRBV29-1; d_call: TRBD1; cdr3_aa: CSVGEGGFPPKNIQYF; cdr3_nt: TGCAGCGTTGGTGAAGGGGGCTTCCCACCTAAAAACATTCAGTACTTC
j_call: TRBJ1-2; clone_size: many; cdr3_length: 16; v_call: TRBV5-1; d_call: TRBD1; cdr3_aa: CASSHGTGGTGYGYTF; cdr3_nt: TGCGCCAGCAGCCATGGGACAGGGGGGACGGGCTATGGCTACACCTTC
j_call: TRBJ2-3; clone_size: -; cdr3_length: 14; v_call: TRBV2; d_call: -; cdr3_aa: CASSEGLLTDTQYF; cdr3_nt: TGTGCCAGCAGTGAAGGACTACTCACAGATACGCAGTATTTT
j_call: TRBJ1-4; clone_size: many; cdr3_length: 14; v_call: TRBV7-8; d_call: -; cdr3_aa: CASSFVSYNEKLFF; cdr3_nt: TGTGCCAGCAGCTTTGTTTCTTATAATGAAAAACTGTTTTTT
j_call: TRBJ2-7; clone_size: few; cdr3_length: 14; v_call: TRBV11-2; d_call: -; cdr3_aa: CASSLVISSYEQYF; cdr3_nt: TGTGCCAGCAGCTTAGTTATCAGCTCCTACGAGCAGTACTTC
j_call: TRBJ2-2; clone_size: many; cdr3_length: 14; v_call: TRBV25-1; d_call: -; cdr3_aa: CASSAPNIKGELFF; cdr3_nt: TGTGCCAGCAGTGCCCCCAATATAAAGGGGGAGCTGTTTTTT